This paragraph covers one T cell receptor beta chain sequence. This sample stems from a study of blood T cell repertoires in COVID-19. About the study: Collection of acute and convalescent COVID-19 samples took place in the United States, Italy and Spain.

J gave up 7 bases and V 3 bases, and 3 bases lay outside the gene matches. In germline, CDR1 is SQVTM, CDR2 ANQGSEA. The CDR3 covers 13 residues. Assay used: immunoSEQ multiplex PCR; TCRdb lists only in-frame clones, some missing. This table holds some 77,000 clones, 80% to 85% found once. This chain connects TRBV29-1 to TRBJ2-1; 10 bases line up with TRBD1. Material for sequencing was peripheral blood. The sequence was collected from an older woman with acute or convalescent COVID-19. CDR3 amino acids: CSVDRTGGNEQFF. The CDR3, as DNA: TGCAGCGTTGATAGGACAGGGGGAAATGAGCAGTTCTTC.